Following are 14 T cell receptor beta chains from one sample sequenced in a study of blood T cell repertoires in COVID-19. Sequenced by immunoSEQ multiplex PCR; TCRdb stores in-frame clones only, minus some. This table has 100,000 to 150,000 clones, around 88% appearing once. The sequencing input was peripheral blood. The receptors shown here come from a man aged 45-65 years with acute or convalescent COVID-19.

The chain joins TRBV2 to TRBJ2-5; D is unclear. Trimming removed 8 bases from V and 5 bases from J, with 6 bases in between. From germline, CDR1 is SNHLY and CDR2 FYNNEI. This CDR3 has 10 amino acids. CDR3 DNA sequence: TGTGCCAGCTCTCGTGAGACCCAGTACTTC. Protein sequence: CASSRETQYF.

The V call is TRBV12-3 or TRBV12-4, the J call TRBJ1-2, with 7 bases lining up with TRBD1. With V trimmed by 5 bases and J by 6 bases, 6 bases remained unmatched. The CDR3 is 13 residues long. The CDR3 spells CASSRTGEHGYTF. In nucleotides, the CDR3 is TGTGCCAGCAGTCGAACAGGGGAACATGGCTACACCTTC.

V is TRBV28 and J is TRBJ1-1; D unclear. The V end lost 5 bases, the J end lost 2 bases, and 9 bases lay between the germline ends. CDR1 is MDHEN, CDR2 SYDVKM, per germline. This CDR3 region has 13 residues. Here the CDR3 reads CASSRTVNTEAFF. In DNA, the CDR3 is TGTGCCAGCAGTCGGACTGTAAACACTGAAGCTTTCTTT. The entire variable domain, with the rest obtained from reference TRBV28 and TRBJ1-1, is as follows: DVKVTQSSRYLVKRTGEKVFLECVQDMDHENMFWYRQDPGLGLRLIYFSYDVKMKEKGDIPEGYSVSREKKERFSLILESASTNQTSMYLCASSRTVNTEAFFGQGTRLTVV.

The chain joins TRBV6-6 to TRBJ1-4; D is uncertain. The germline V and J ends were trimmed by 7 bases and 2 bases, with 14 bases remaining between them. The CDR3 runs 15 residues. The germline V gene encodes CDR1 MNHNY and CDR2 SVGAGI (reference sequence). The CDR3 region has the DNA TGTGCCAGCACCCGACCCGGGGAGACTAATGAAAAACTGTTTTTT. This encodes CASTRPGETNEKLFF.

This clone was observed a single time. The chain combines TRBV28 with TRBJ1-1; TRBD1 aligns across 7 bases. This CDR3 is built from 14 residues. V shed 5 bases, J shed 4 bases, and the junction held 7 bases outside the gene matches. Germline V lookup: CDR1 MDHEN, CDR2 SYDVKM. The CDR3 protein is CASSEMTGSTEAFF. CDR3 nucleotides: TGTGCCAGCAGTGAAATGACAGGGAGCACTGAAGCTTTCTTT.

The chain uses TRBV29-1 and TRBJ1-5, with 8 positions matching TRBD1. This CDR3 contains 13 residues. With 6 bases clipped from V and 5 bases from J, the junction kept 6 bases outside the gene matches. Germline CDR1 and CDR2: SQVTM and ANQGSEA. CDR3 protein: CSVRQGLDQPQHF. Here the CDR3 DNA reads TGCAGCGTAAGACAGGGGTTAGATCAGCCCCAGCATTTT.

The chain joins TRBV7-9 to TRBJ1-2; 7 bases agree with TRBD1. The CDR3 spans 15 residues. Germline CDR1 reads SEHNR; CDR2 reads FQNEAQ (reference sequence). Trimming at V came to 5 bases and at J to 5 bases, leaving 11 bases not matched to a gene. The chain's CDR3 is CASSNGDSSLYGYTF. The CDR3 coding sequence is TGTGCCAGCAGCAACGGGGACAGCAGCTTATATGGCTACACCTTC. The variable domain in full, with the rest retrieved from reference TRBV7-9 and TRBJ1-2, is DTGVSQNPRHKITKRGQNVTFRCDPISEHNRLYWYRQTLGQGPEFLTYFQNEAQLEKSRLLSDRFSAERPKGSFSTLEIQRTEQGDSAMYLCASSNGDSSLYGYTFGSGTRLTVV.

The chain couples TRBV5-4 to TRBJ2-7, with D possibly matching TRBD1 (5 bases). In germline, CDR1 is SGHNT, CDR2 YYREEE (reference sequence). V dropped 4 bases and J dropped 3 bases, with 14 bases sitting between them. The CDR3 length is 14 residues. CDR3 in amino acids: CASSPRQSNYEQYF. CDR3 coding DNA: TGTGCCAGCAGCCCGCGACAGAGCAACTACGAGCAGTACTTC.

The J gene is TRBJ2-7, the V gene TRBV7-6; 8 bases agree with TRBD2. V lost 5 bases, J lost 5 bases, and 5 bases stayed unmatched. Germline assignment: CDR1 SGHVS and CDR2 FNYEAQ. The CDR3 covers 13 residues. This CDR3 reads CASSPRAGDEQYF. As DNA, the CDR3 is TGTGCCAGCAGCCCGCGAGCGGGGGACGAGCAGTACTTC.

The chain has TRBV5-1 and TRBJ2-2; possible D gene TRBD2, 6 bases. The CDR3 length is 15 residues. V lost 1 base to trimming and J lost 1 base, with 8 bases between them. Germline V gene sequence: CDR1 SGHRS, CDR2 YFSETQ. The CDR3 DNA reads TGCGCCAGCAGCTTGACAGCGGGGAACACCGGGGAGCTGTTTTTT. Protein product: CASSLTAGNTGELFF.

This CDR3 is CASRGGDAGELFF. Written as DNA, the CDR3 is TGCGCCAGCAGGGGCGGGGACGCCGGGGAGCTGTTTTTT. The chain carries TRBV5-1 and TRBJ2-2, with TRBD2 as a possible D gene (6 bases). The CDR3 is 13 residues long. Germline V gene data show CDR1 as SGHRS and CDR2 as YFSETQ. Trimming pared 5 bases from V and 6 bases from J, leaving 11 bases between.

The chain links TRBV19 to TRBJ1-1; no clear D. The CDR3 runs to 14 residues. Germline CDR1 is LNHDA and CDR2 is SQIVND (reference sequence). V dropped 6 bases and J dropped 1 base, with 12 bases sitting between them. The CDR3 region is CASRSRAENTEAFF. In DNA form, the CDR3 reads TGTGCCAGTAGAAGTCGTGCGGAGAACACTGAAGCTTTCTTT.

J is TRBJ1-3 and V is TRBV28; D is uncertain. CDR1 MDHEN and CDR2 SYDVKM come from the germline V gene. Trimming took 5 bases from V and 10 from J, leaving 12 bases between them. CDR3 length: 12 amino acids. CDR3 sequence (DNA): TGTGCCAGCAGTCCAAGACAAATGACCATATATTTT. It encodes CASSPRQMTIYF.

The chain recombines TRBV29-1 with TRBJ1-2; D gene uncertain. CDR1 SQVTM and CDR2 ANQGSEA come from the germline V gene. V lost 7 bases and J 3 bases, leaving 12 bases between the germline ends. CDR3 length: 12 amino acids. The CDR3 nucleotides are TGCAGCGCCGTGGGAGGTGACTATGGCTACACCTTC. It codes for CSAVGGDYGYTF.